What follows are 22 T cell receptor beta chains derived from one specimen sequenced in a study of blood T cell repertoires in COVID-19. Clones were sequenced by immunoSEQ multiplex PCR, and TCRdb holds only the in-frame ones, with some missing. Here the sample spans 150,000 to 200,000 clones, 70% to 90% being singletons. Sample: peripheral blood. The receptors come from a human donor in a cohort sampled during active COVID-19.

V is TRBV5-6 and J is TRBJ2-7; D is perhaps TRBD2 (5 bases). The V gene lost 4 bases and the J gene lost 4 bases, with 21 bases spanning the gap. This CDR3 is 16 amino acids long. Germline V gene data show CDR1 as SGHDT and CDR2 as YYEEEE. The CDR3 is CASSPQTLLARYEQYF. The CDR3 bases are TGTGCCAGCAGCCCGCAGACGCTTCTAGCTCGGTACGAGCAGTACTTC.

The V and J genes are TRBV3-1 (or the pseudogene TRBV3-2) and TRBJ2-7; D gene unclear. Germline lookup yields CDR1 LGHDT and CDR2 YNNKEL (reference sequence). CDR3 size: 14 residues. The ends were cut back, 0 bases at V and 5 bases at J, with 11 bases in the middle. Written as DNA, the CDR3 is TGTGCCAGCAGCCAAGACGTCAGACTTAACGAGCAGTACTTC. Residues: CASSQDVRLNEQYF.

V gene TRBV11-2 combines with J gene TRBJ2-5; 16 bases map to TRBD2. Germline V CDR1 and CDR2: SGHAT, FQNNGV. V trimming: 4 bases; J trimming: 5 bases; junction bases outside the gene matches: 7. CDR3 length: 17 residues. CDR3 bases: TGTGCCAGCAGCTACACCGGGACTAGCGGGAGGGGGGAGACCCAGTACTTC. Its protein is CASSYTGTSGRGETQYF.

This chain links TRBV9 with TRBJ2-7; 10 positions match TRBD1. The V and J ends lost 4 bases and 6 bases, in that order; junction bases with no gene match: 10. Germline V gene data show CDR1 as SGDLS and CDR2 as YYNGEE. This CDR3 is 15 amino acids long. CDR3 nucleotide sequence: TGTGCCAGCAGCTCCCATGGGGGACAGGGGATCGAGCAGTACTTC. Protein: CASSSHGGQGIEQYF.

CDR3 nucleotides: TGTGCCAGCGGAGGGACTAGCGCGTCCTACGAGCAGTACTTC. It specifies CASGGTSASYEQYF. The V and J genes are TRBV7-2 and TRBJ2-7; 10 bases are shared with TRBD2. The CDR3 runs 14 residues. The J segment lost 1 base and the V segment lost 8 bases, leaving 5 bases of the junction unmatched. CDR1 is SGHTA, CDR2 FQGNSA, per germline. Complete variable domain (other parts from reference TRBV7-2 and TRBJ2-7): GAGVSQSPSNKVTEKGKDVELRCDPISGHTALYWYRQSLGQGLEFLIYFQGNSAPDKSGLPSDRFSAERTGGSVSTLTIQRTQQEDSAVYLCASGGTSASYEQYFGPGTRLTVT.

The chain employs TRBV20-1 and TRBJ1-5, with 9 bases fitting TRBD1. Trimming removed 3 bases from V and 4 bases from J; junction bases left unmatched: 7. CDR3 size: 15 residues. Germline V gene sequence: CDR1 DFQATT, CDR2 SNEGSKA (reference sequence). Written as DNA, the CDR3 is TGCAGTGCTAGTTTGGGACAGGGCCGGAATCAGCCCCAGCATTTT. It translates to CSASLGQGRNQPQHF.

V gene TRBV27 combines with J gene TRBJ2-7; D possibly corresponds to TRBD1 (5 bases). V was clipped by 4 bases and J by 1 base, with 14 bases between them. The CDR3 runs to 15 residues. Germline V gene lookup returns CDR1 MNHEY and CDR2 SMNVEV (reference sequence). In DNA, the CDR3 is TGTGCCAGCAGTTCCGGAACAGGTCTTTCCTACGAGCAGTACTTC. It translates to CASSSGTGLSYEQYF.

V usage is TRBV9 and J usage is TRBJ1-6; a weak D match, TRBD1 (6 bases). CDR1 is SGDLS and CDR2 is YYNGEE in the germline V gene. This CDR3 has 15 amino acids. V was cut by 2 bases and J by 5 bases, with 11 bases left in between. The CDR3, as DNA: TGTGCCAGCAGCGTGAACAGGGAAAATAATTCACCCCTCCACTTT. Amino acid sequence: CASSVNRENNSPLHF.

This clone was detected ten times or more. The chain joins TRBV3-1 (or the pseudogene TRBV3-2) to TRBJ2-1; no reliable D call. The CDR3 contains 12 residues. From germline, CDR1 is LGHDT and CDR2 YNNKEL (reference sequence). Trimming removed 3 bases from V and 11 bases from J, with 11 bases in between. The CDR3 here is CASSHGSTKQFF. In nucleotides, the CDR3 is TGTGCCAGCAGCCACGGATCTACTAAGCAGTTCTTC.

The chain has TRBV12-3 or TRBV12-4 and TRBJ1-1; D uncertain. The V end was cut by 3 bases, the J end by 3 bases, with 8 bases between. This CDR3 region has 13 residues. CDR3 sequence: CASSLKEDTEAFF. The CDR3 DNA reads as TGTGCCAGCAGTTTGAAGGAGGACACTGAAGCTTTCTTT.

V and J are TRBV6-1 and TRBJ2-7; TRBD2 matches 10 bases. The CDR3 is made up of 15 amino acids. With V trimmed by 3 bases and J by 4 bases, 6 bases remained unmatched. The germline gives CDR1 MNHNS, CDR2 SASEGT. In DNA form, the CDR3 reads TGTGCCAGCAGTGAGGAACTAGCGGGGTTTTACGAGCAGTACTTC. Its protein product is CASSEELAGFYEQYF.

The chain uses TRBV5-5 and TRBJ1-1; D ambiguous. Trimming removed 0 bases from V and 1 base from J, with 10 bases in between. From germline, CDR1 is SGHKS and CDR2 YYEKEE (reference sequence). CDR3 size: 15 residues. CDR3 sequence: CASSLVLGPNTEAFF. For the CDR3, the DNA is TGTGCCAGCAGCTTGGTGCTAGGCCCGAACACTGAAGCTTTCTTT.

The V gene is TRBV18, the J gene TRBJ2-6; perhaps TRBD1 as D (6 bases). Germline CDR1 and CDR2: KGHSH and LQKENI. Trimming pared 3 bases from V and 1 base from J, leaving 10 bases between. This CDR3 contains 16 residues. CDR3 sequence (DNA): TGTGCCAGCTCACCTAACAGGGATTCTGGGGCCAACGTCCTGACTTTC. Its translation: CASSPNRDSGANVLTF.

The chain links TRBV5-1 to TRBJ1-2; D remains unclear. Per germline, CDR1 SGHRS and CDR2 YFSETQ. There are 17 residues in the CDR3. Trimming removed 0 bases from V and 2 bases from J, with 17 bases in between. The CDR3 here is CASSLAIGSGENYGYTF. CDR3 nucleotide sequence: TGCGCCAGCAGCTTGGCCATCGGAAGCGGAGAGAACTATGGCTACACCTTC.

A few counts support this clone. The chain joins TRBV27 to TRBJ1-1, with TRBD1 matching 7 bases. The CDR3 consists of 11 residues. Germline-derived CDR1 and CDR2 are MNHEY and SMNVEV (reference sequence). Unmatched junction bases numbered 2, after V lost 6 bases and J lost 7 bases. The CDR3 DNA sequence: TGTGCCAGCAGGTCAGGGGGTGAAGCTTTCTTT. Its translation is CASRSGGEAFF.

CDR3: CAWSHRTGEGEKLFF. In DNA form, the CDR3 reads TGTGCCTGGAGTCACCGGACAGGGGAGGGCGAAAAACTGTTTTTT. This chain links TRBV30 with TRBJ1-4; 9 bases are shared with TRBD1. Per the germline V gene, CDR1 is GTSNPN and CDR2 is SVGIG (reference sequence). CDR3 length: 15 amino acids. Trimming cost V 2 bases and J 8 bases; bases outside gene matches: 9. Supplemented by reference TRBV30 and TRBJ1-4, the full variable domain reads SQTIHQWPATLVQPVGSPLSLECTVEGTSNPNLYWYRQAAGRGLQLLFYSVGIGQISSEVPQNLSASRPQDRQFILSSKKLLLSDSGFYLCAWSHRTGEGEKLFFGSGTQLSVL.

The chain's CDR3 is CSVEGGEETQYF. CDR3 coding DNA: TGCAGCGTTGAAGGGGGCGAGGAGACCCAGTACTTC. The chain employs TRBV29-1 and TRBJ2-5; D possibly corresponds to TRBD1 (5 bases). The CDR3 loop spans 12 amino acids. V was shortened by 1 base and J by 5 bases, with 8 bases between the two germline ends. Germline assignment: CDR1 SQVTM and CDR2 ANQGSEA.

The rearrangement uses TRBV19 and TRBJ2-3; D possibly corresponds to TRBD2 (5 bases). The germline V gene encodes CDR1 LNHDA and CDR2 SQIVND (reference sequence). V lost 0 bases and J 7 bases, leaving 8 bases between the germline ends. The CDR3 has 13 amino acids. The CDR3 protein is CASSIETTYTQYF. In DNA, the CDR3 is TGTGCCAGTAGTATAGAGACTACTTATACGCAGTATTTT.

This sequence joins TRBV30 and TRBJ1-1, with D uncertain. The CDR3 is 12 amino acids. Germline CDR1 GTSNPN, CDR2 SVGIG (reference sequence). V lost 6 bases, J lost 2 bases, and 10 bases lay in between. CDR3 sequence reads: CACLRFNTEAFF. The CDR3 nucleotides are TGTGCCTGCCTCAGGTTCAACACTGAAGCTTTCTTT.

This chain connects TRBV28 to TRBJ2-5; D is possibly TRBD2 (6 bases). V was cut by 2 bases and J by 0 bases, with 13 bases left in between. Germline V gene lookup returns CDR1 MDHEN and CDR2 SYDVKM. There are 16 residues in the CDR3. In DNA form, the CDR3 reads TGTGCCAGCAGTTTAATAGTAACGGGGGACCAAGAGACCCAGTACTTC. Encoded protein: CASSLIVTGDQETQYF.

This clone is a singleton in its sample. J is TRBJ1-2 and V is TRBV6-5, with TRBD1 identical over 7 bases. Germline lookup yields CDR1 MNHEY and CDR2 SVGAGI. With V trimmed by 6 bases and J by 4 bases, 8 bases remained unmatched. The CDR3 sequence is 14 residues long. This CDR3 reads CASRQDRAGYGYTF. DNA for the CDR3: TGTGCCAGCAGACAAGACAGGGCGGGCTATGGCTACACCTTC.

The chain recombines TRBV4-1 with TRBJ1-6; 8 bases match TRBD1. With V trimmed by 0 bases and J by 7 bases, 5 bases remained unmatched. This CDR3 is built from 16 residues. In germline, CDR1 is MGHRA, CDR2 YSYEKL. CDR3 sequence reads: CASSQDSGQGNSPLHF. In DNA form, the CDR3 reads TGCGCCAGCAGCCAAGATAGCGGACAGGGCAATTCACCCCTCCACTTT.